This TCR beta chain comes out of a study of vaccination and CD4 T cells after COVID-19. At the level of the study: The stimulating agents, overlapping spike peptides, came from SARS-CoV-2, HCoV-NL63, HCoV-OC43 and HCoV-229E. Study conclusions and caveats: SARS-CoV-2-reactive clonotype medians increased from around 20 to 38, not significantly.

Germline CDR1 is SNHLY and CDR2 is FYNNEI. The V and J ends lost 4 bases and 6 bases respectively, with 12 bases between them. This CDR3 is 14 amino acids long. Sequenced with the Oncomine TCR Beta short-read assay was DNA taken from cultured CD4+ T cells. TCRdb redid the calling of the PCR reads with MiXCR, one entry per CDR3 protein. This sample has around 15,000 distinct CDR3 sequences, with 40% to 60% found just once. As for this clonotype: Its antigen is unknown.

Regarding treatment: roughly 10-day PBMC culture with coronavirus spike peptide pools or control peptides (ViraFEST assay). The chain has TRBV2 and TRBJ2-2; D might be TRBD2 (6 bases). This clonotype was obtained from a human donor who had recovered from COVID-19. This sample comprised CD4+ T cells from blood, cultured in vitro, obtained before SARS-CoV-2 vaccination. The CDR3 reads CASSGRGSAGELFF. CDR3 sequence (DNA): TGTGCCAGCAGTGGGAGGGGTAGCGCCGGGGAGCTGTTTTTT.